Below are 5 T cell receptor beta chains sequenced from a single sample in a study of human T cells and chemical hapten exposure. TCRdb reanalysed the RACE reads using MiXCR and keeps one entry per CDR3 protein. The sample consists of tens of thousands of distinct CDR3 sequences, roughly a tenth of them appearing once. Specified time point: patch test 1, 2 weeks after DPC sensitization. Treatment defined: therapeutic diphenylcyclopropenone sensitization with weekly scalp DPC. The sequenced sample was whole blood, obtained in connection with sensitization to the hapten diphenylcyclopropenone (DPC). All receptors come from a woman in her forties or fifties with alopecia areata. Some clones in this sample may be carry-over from other donors' samples.

The chain combines TRBV7-9 with TRBJ1-1; a possible D gene is TRBD1 (5 bases). Looked up from germline, CDR1 is SEHNR and CDR2 is FQNEAQ (reference sequence). Trimming took off 3 bases at V and 10 bases at J, with 9 bases between the two ends. The CDR3 runs to 11 residues. The CDR3 here is CASSLVRGAFF. CDR3 DNA sequence: TGTGCCAGCAGCTTGGTTAGGGGAGCTTTCTTT. Full variable domain (outside the CDR3, taken from reference TRBV7-9 and TRBJ1-1): DTGVSQNPRHKITKRGQNVTFRCDPISEHNRLYWYRQTLGQGPEFLTYFQNEAQLEKSRLLSDRFSAERPKGSFSTLEIQRTEQGDSAMYLCASSLVRGAFFGQGTRLTVV.

There are many counts of this clonotype. The rearrangement links TRBV7-9 to TRBJ2-1; a weak D match, TRBD1 (5 bases). Trimming pared 8 bases from V and 6 bases from J, leaving 14 bases between. Germline lookup yields CDR1 SEHNR and CDR2 FQNEAQ (reference sequence). The CDR3 consists of 13 residues. CDR3 coding DNA: TGTGCCAGCTTACCCCAGGGTACCAATGAGCAGTTCTTC. Translating gives CASLPQGTNEQFF.

In this sample, this clonotype turned up many times. The chain employs TRBV5-1 and TRBJ1-1, with D maybe TRBD1 (5 bases). Germline values: CDR1 SGHRS, CDR2 YFSETQ. V was shortened by 4 bases and J by 3 bases, with 16 bases between the two germline ends. The CDR3 loop spans 15 amino acids. For the CDR3, the DNA is TGCGCCAGCAGCGGTGGGGGTGGCGGAGACACTGAAGCTTTCTTT. Its protein product is CASSGGGGGDTEAFF.

The rearrangement uses TRBV29-1 and TRBJ2-7; D remains ambiguous. Germline V gene sequence: CDR1 SQVTM, CDR2 ANQGSEA. This CDR3 has 13 residues. Trimming cost V 4 bases and J 1 base, with 11 bases left between them. CDR3 amino acids: CSVASGTSYEQYF. CDR3 in DNA: TGCAGCGTTGCGTCGGGTACGTCCTACGAGCAGTACTTC.

This clonotype has a handful of counts. The chain combines TRBV7-2 with TRBJ1-6, with D possibly matching TRBD1 (5 bases). Germline V gives CDR1 SGHTA, CDR2 FQGNSA. The CDR3 is 15 residues long. V was trimmed by 3 bases and J by 6 bases, leaving 12 bases between them. The CDR3 sequence is CASSLRQPPNSPLHF. For the CDR3, the DNA is TGTGCCAGCAGCTTGCGACAGCCACCTAATTCACCCCTCCACTTT.